This TCR beta chain derives from a study of metastatic and nonmetastatic thyroid tumors (dated by TCRdb to about 2020). Concerning the study at large: Repertoires from peripheral blood and from tumor or nodule tissue samples of malignant and benign thyroid patients were compared.

Library creation used PCR. Data came from an Illumina HiSeq 4000. High-throughput sequencing was used to profile the CDR3 region of the TCR beta-chain in every patient. Regarding the original processing steps: The researchers built a classifier to tell apart papillary thyroid cancer patients with distant metastasis, based on CDR3 differences among clinicopathological groups. The Shannon index was used to assess repertoire diversity, and the Morisita-Horn index was used to assess tumor-blood repertoire similarity. The raw public reads went through TCRdb reprocessing: fastp at Q25, MiXCR clone calling, in-frame beta chains kept. TCRdb's processing, not the study's, gives the V and J calls here. This sample lists fewer than 15,000 clones; roughly 28% were detected once. The ten top clones hold over 9% of the sample. No patient had received any treatment before thyroid surgery. Using T-cell receptor beta sequencing, the study looked back at clinical samples from patients collected from the early 2010s to the late 2010s.

The investigation overall reported the following: TCR beta diversity was reported as significantly higher in malignant tumors than in benign nodules, in both blood and tumor samples.

Comment on this clone: Its specific antigen is unknown. No much larger clone is present one base from it, and per-base qualities are unavailable.

CDR1 MNHEY and CDR2 SVGEGT are derived from the germline V gene. V trim: 5 bases; J trim: 6 bases; unmatched bases: 6. There are 15 amino acids in the CDR3, from cysteine to phenylalanine inclusive. Only the CDR3 part of the read is kept: 45 bases, read in frame from the first base. The receptor was derived from a female donor with papillary thyroid cancer or a benign thyroid nodule (not recorded which). Some clones in this sample may be carry-over from other donors' samples. Rearrangement joined TRBV6-2 or TRBV6-3 to TRBJ2-1; 11 junctional bases match TRBD2. The sample was tumor tissue. Here the CDR3 is given as CASSLLAGEGNEQFF. DNA sequence: TGTGCCAGCAGTCTACTAGCGGGAGAGGGCAATGAGCAGTTCTTC.